This T cell receptor (beta chain) was sequenced during a study of T cells in Graves' hyperthyroidism and ophthalmopathy. Each 10 ml fresh peripheral blood draw supplied the PBMCs. General study results and limits: Model-based prediction identified ophthalmopathy a median 6.5 months prior to its onset.

Researchers amplified the TCR beta CDR3 regions from RNA transcripts. Primed by the HTBI set, a first-round RT-PCR was run on the TCR CDR3. TCRdb used MiXCR to reprocess the multiplex PCR reads, holding one entry per CDR3 protein. Here the sample spans almost 600,000 distinct CDR3 sequences, 14% being singletons. As to this clonotype: Antigen: not known.

V was clipped by 0 bases and J by 8 bases, with 14 bases between them. Germline lookup yields CDR1 ENHRY and CDR2 SYGVKD. The CDR3 sequence is 15 residues long. This receptor was taken from a woman in her 30s with Graves' hyperthyroidism that later progressed to Graves' ophthalmopathy. J is TRBJ2-1 and V is TRBV10-3; D possibly corresponds to TRBD1 (6 bases). Source material: blood. The CDR3 DNA sequence: TGTGCCATCAGTGAGTCGATGGGGGCGCCGGATGAGCAGTTCTTC. It specifies CAISESMGAPDEQFF.